This is a list of T cell receptor beta chains from one sample in a study of response to subunit inactivated influenza vaccine. TCRdb re-called the RT-PCR reads with MiXCR, one entry per CDR3 protein. Of 700,000 to 800,000 distinct CDR3 sequences in the sample, about 18% were seen once. This sample comprised PBMCs from blood, obtained about 5 days after vaccination. These TCRs come from a man aged 50-59 years who received an inactivated influenza vaccine. Each CDR3 is given with its conserved first and last residue. Fields, in order: clone size, D gene, V gene, J gene, CDR3 protein, CDR3 DNA. A D gene is named only where the DNA matches it firmly. Only some rows state a clone size, as once, few, many or a class for expanded clones.

>.|TRBD1|TRBV20-1|TRBJ1-1
CSAPDRGVNTEAFF
TGCAGTGCACCCGACAGGGGGGTGAACACTGAAGCTTTCTTT
>.|TRBD1|TRBV4-2|TRBJ1-1
CASSPGTGGAETAFF
TGTGCCAGCAGCCCCGGGACAGGGGGCGCGGAGACGGCTTTCTTT
>few|.|TRBV6-2/TRBV6-3|TRBJ2-6
CASSRRGTFSGANVLTF
TGTGCCAGCAGTCGCCGGGGCACCTTCTCTGGGGCCAACGTCCTGACTTTC
>few|.|TRBV6-1|TRBJ2-3
CASSEQISSTDTQYF
TGTGCCAGCAGTGAGCAGATCTCTAGCACAGATACGCAGTATTTT
>few|TRBD2|TRBV28|TRBJ2-5
CASSMGLQETQYF
TGTGCCAGCAGTATGGGACTACAAGAGACCCAGTACTTC
>many|TRBD2|TRBV5-1|TRBJ2-1
CASSPGTSGAYNEQFF
TGCGCCAGCAGCCCCGGGACTAGCGGAGCCTACAATGAGCAGTTCTTC
>.|.|TRBV29-1|TRBJ2-7
CSVSGRLTYEQYF
TGCAGCGTTTCAGGGCGACTCACCTACGAGCAGTACTTC
>.|.|TRBV28|TRBJ1-5
CASSPWGAGRHQPQHF
TGTGCCAGCAGTCCCTGGGGGGCAGGACGACATCAGCCCCAGCATTTT
>.|.|TRBV6-5|TRBJ2-7
CASSYRMRGTYEQYF
TGTGCCAGCAGTTACCGGATGAGGGGGACCTACGAGCAGTACTTC
>few|TRBD2|TRBV28|TRBJ2-7
CASSLIGGGKYEQYF
TGTGCCAGCAGTTTAATCGGCGGGGGGAAATACGAGCAGTACTTC
>few|.|TRBV29-1|TRBJ1-2
CSVEAVDGYTF
TGCAGCGTTGAAGCCGTGGATGGCTACACCTTC
>.|.|TRBV18|TRBJ2-2
CASSRDSRTGELFF
TGTGCCAGCTCGCGGGACAGTCGGACCGGGGAGCTGTTTTTT
>.|.|TRBV28|TRBJ2-7
CASSLLGGGTYEQYF
TGTGCCAGCAGTTTACTAGGGGGGGGTACCTACGAGCAGTACTTC
>once|TRBD1|TRBV4-2|TRBJ1-2
CASGQGQEGYTF
TGTGCCAGCGGCCAAGGACAGGAAGGCTACACCTTC
>.|TRBD2|TRBV20-1|TRBJ2-1
CSARGELGTSGRRGEQFF
TGCAGTGCTAGAGGCGAGCTCGGGACTAGCGGGAGACGGGGTGAGCAGTTCTTC
>.|.|TRBV4-3|TRBJ1-6
CASSQDLVRNSPLHF
TGCGCCAGCAGCCAAGATCTGGTGAGGAATTCACCCCTCCACTTT